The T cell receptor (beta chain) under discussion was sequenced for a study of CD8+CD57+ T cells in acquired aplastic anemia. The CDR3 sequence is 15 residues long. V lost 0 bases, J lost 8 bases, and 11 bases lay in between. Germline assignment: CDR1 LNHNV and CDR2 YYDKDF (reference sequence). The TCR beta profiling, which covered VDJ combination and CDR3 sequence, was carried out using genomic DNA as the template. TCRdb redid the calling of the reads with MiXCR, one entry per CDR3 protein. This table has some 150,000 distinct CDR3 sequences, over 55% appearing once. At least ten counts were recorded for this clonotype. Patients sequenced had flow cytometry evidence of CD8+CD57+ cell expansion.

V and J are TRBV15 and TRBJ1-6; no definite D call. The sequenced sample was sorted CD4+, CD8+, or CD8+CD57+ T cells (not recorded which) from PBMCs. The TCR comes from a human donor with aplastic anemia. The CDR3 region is CATSRDSASDSPLHF. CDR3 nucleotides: TGTGCCACCAGCAGAGATTCGGCCTCTGATTCACCCCTCCACTTT.